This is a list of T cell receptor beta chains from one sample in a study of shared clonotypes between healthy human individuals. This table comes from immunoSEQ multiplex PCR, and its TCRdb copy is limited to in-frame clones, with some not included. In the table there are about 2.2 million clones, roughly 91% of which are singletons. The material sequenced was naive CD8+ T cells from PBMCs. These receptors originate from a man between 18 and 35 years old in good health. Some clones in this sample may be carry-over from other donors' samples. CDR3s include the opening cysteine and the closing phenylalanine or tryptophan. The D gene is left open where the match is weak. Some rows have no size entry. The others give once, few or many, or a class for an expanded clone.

TGTGCCAGCACGGGGGCGGGACGGTGGGGCTCCGAGCAGTACTTC,CASTGAGRWGSEQYF,.,.,TRBV28,TRBJ2-7
TGTGCCAGAAGCCTGGGACAGGGGGTTCGGTATGGCTACACCTTC,CARSLGQGVRYGYTF,TRBD1,.,TRBV5-3,TRBJ1-2
TGTGCCAGCAGCTTAGGCGGACTTCCCTACGAGCAGTACTTC,CASSLGGLPYEQYF,.,.,TRBV5-6,TRBJ2-7
TGTGCCAGCAGCCTTCCACTCTCAGGTTCTGGGGCCAACGTCCTGACTTTC,CASSLPLSGSGANVLTF,.,.,TRBV7-9,TRBJ2-6
TGTGCCAGCACGATAAGACAGGGGGCTAGCTACAATGAGCAGTTCTTC,CASTIRQGASYNEQFF,TRBD1,.,TRBV7-2,TRBJ2-1
TGTGCCAGCAGACCCCCCTGGGGACTAGCGGGAGGGCGATCAACAGATACGCAGTATTTT,CASRPPWGLAGGRSTDTQYF,TRBD2,.,TRBV28,TRBJ2-3
TGTGCCAGCAGCCCAGGGACAGGTCGGGAGCAGTACTTC,CASSPGTGREQYF,TRBD1,.,TRBV9,TRBJ2-7
TGTGCCAGCAGCTCTGGTCCGGGGAACACTGAAGCTTTCTTT,CASSSGPGNTEAFF,.,.,TRBV9,TRBJ1-1
TGCGCCAGCAGCCAAGCCTCCTTTCCCTACGAGCAGTACTTC,CASSQASFPYEQYF,.,.,TRBV4-1,TRBJ2-7
TGTGCCACCAGCAGATCGGAAAGTGGGACAGGGGCCCCGGGGGGTTCCGGGGAGCTGTTTTTT,CATSRSESGTGAPGGSGELFF,TRBD1,.,TRBV15,TRBJ2-2
TGTGCCAGCAGCACTAGGGGTGGTATAGGGCAGTACTTC,CASSTRGGIGQYF,.,.,TRBV13,TRBJ2-7
TGTGCCAGCAGTTCGACCCCCCGGACAGGGGCTACCGGGGAGCTGTTTTTT,CASSSTPRTGATGELFF,TRBD1,.,TRBV27,TRBJ2-2
TGTGCCAGCAGTAGTGACACCGGGGAGCTGTTTTTT,CASSSDTGELFF,.,.,TRBV6-4,TRBJ2-2
TGTGCCAGCAAAAGCGAAAGGGCGGCGTCCTACGAGCAGTACTTC,CASKSERAASYEQYF,.,.,TRBV27,TRBJ2-7
TGCGCCAGCAGCTTAGCCCTCGACGGTGGCGGGGAGCTGTTTTTT,CASSLALDGGGELFF,.,once,TRBV5-1,TRBJ2-2
TGTGCCAGCAGTTTAAATCAGCTGGGAATGCCCCAGCATTTT,CASSLNQLGMPQHF,.,few,TRBV28,TRBJ1-5
TGTGCCAGCACCGAATACAGTAGCAATCAGCCCCAGCATTTT,CASTEYSSNQPQHF,.,.,TRBV28,TRBJ1-5
TGTGCCAGCAGTCAGACAGGGGGCGGCACCGGGGAGCTGTTTTTT,CASSQTGGGTGELFF,TRBD1,.,TRBV28,TRBJ2-2
TGTGCCAGCAGCTTCAACCGAGCCTACGAGCAGTACTTC,CASSFNRAYEQYF,.,.,TRBV7-9,TRBJ2-7
TGCAGCGTTGTCGGCAGGGAAAGTTCTGGAAACACCATATATTTT,CSVVGRESSGNTIYF,.,.,TRBV29-1,TRBJ1-3
TGCGCCAGCAGCCAAGCTCAACCTAGAGTAGCCAAAAACATTCAGTACTTC,CASSQAQPRVAKNIQYF,.,.,TRBV4-1,TRBJ2-4
TGTGCCAGCAGCGTAGAAAGACAGGGGAACAATGAGCAGTTCTTC,CASSVERQGNNEQFF,TRBD1,.,TRBV9,TRBJ2-1
TGTGCCAGTAGTAGACGACAGGGCGGCACAGAGTTTGGCTACACCTTC,CASSRRQGGTEFGYTF,TRBD1,.,TRBV19,TRBJ1-2
TGTGCCAGCAGCTCCCGGGACTCCCCCTACGAGCAGTACTTC,CASSSRDSPYEQYF,.,.,TRBV28,TRBJ2-7
TGTGCCAGTAACTGGGGAAGCTCCTACAATGAGCAGTTCTTC,CASNWGSSYNEQFF,.,few,TRBV19,TRBJ2-1
TGTGCCAGCAGTGAATGGGTTAGCGGGAGTCAATACGAGCAGTACTTC,CASSEWVSGSQYEQYF,TRBD2,.,TRBV6-1,TRBJ2-7
TGTGCCAGCAGTTTACTCGGAGAAAGCGAGCAGTACTTC,CASSLLGESEQYF,.,.,TRBV27,TRBJ2-7
TGCGCCAGCAGCCGAGACAGGAGCTCCTACGAGCAGTACTTC,CASSRDRSSYEQYF,.,.,TRBV5-1,TRBJ2-7
TGTGCCAGCAGTTCAATGGGCCGTTATGGCTACACCTTC,CASSSMGRYGYTF,.,.,TRBV28,TRBJ1-2
TGTGCCAGCATTTCATGGGGCCCCACCGGCCCCACTGAAGCTTTCTTT,CASISWGPTGPTEAFF,.,.,TRBV5-4,TRBJ1-1
TGTGCTAGTGGGGGGAGGAGCTCCTACAATGAGCAGTTCTTC,CASGGRSSYNEQFF,.,.,TRBV12-5,TRBJ2-1
TGCAGCGTAACGACGGACCGAGCCTACGAGCAGTACTTC,CSVTTDRAYEQYF,.,.,TRBV29-1,TRBJ2-7
TGTGCCAGCAGTTCATCGGACACAAACACTGAAGCTTTCTTT,CASSSSDTNTEAFF,.,few,TRBV27,TRBJ1-1
TGCGCCAGCAGCCCCGGACAGGGTAACTATGAGCAGTTCTTC,CASSPGQGNYEQFF,TRBD1,once,TRBV5-1,TRBJ2-1
TGTGCCAGCACTCCCCGCCGGACAGGGGCCGGCGAGCAGTACTTC,CASTPRRTGAGEQYF,TRBD1,.,TRBV7-9,TRBJ2-7
TGTGCCAGCAGCCAGCCCCGGGGACTCTCAGCCTACGAGCAGTACTTC,CASSQPRGLSAYEQYF,.,.,TRBV14,TRBJ2-7
TGTGCCAGCAGCCAAGATGGAGGACACCCGAGGGCTTTCTTT,CASSQDGGHPRAFF,.,.,TRBV4-2,TRBJ1-1
TGTGCCAGCATGGGGAACCCGCCAGATACGCAGTATTTT,CASMGNPPDTQYF,.,.,TRBV28,TRBJ2-3
TGTGCCAGCAGTCCTTGGACAGGGCCAACCTACGAGCAGTACTTC,CASSPWTGPTYEQYF,TRBD1,once,TRBV6-1,TRBJ2-7
TGTGCCAGCAGCTTGCAGGGAGCGCCCCAGCATTTT,CASSLQGAPQHF,.,.,TRBV13,TRBJ1-5
TGTGCCAGCAGTTCGGGAACGGTGCAGTACTTC,CASSSGTVQYF,.,.,TRBV27,TRBJ2-7
TGTGCCAGCAGCTTTGGGACTAGCGGGAGGGCCTTCTTTACCGGGGAGCTGTTTTTT,CASSFGTSGRAFFTGELFF,TRBD2,.,TRBV7-6,TRBJ2-2
TGCGCCAGCAGCCAACCTACTAAAGGAGGGGGACCCAATCAGCCCCAGCATTTT,CASSQPTKGGGPNQPQHF,.,.,TRBV4-1,TRBJ1-5
TGTGCCAGCAGTTACGCGGAGACGGAGTATGGCTACACCTTC,CASSYAETEYGYTF,.,.,TRBV6-5,TRBJ1-2
TGTGCCAGCAGCTTGGGTTCAGGACACTACGAGCAGTACTTC,CASSLGSGHYEQYF,.,.,TRBV7-9,TRBJ2-7
TGTGCCAGCAGCTTGGGACAGGGGCCGCTGTTTTTT,CASSLGQGPLFF,TRBD1,.,TRBV5-6,TRBJ2-2
TGTGCCACCAGCAGAGATCTCAACATCGGTGGGCCCCAGCATTTT,CATSRDLNIGGPQHF,.,.,TRBV15,TRBJ1-5
TGTGCCAGCAGCTTGATCCGCGGACATATGACTGAAGCTTTCTTT,CASSLIRGHMTEAFF,.,.,TRBV5-6,TRBJ1-1
TGCGCCAGCTCGGACAGGTTCTCCTACGAGCAGTACTTC,CASSDRFSYEQYF,TRBD1,.,TRBV5-1,TRBJ2-7
TGTGCCACCGCGGCCGGGGGTTCCTACGAGCAGTACTTC,CATAAGGSYEQYF,.,once,TRBV27,TRBJ2-7
TGTGCCAGCAGCTACACAGGGGAAGCAGAGACCCAGTACTTC,CASSYTGEAETQYF,TRBD1,.,TRBV7-6,TRBJ2-5
TGTGCCAGCCGTGGAGGCCTGGACACTGAAGCTTTCTTT,CASRGGLDTEAFF,.,.,TRBV27,TRBJ1-1